The clone carrying this TCR beta chain occurred a few times. The data are from a study of human T cells and chemical hapten exposure. Each CDR3 protein is one row after TCRdb ran MiXCR on the 5' RACE reads. This sample has about 140,000 distinct CDR3 sequences, with 4.1% found just once. V lost 4 bases and J 5 bases, leaving 15 bases between the germline ends. The CDR3 has 14 residues. Whole blood that had not been fractionated was the source of extracted total RNA. This TCR was recovered from a female donor in good health. The chain uses TRBV23-1 and TRBJ2-7; D might be TRBD1 (5 bases). TRBV23-1 is reported as an ORF; its role is uncertain. CDR3 DNA sequence: TGCGCCAGCAGTCCGGCCAGGGTATTAGACGAGCAGTACTTC. Amino acid sequence: CASSPARVLDEQYF.